This is a list of T cell receptor beta chains from one sample in a study of PD-1 blockade in classical Hodgkin lymphoma. Sequencing was performed with immunoSEQ multiplex PCR; in TCRdb, only in-frame clones are kept and a portion is missing. The table shows tens of thousands of clones, with roughly 92% occurring only once. Sequencing was performed on CD4+ T cells from blood, taken before the fourth cycle of nivolumab. The receptors here all came from a human donor with classical Hodgkin lymphoma. CDR3s include the opening cysteine and the closing phenylalanine or tryptophan. A D gene is named only where the DNA matches it firmly. Rows give clone size only sometimes, using once, few, many, or a class for an expanded clone.

TRBJ1-2	-	-	TRBV18	CASSPPEVFYGYTF	TGTGCCAGCTCACCACCTGAGGTTTTCTATGGCTACACCTTC
TRBJ1-2	-	-	TRBV6-5	CASSSSRERGGYTF	TGTGCCAGCAGTTCCTCCAGGGAGCGGGGAGGCTACACCTTC
TRBJ1-2	TRBD1	-	TRBV2	CASRGLGTGVYGYTF	TGTGCCAGCAGGGGCCTTGGGACAGGGGTATATGGCTACACCTTC
TRBJ2-3	-	-	TRBV5-1	CASSVTEGFGTDTQYF	TGCGCCAGCAGTGTGACAGAAGGCTTTGGCACAGATACGCAGTATTTT
TRBJ2-5	TRBD2	-	TRBV15	CATSREIIAGGPVETQYF	TGTGCCACCAGCAGAGAAATAATAGCGGGAGGGCCGGTAGAGACCCAGTACTTC
TRBJ2-3	TRBD2	-	TRBV7-2	CASSLGLAGVADTQYF	TGTGCCAGCAGCTTGGGACTAGCGGGAGTAGCAGATACGCAGTATTTT
TRBJ2-7	TRBD2	-	TRBV7-8	CASSYGLADYEQYF	TGTGCCAGCAGCTATGGACTAGCGGATTACGAGCAGTACTTC
TRBJ2-7	TRBD1	-	TRBV2	CASSGQGAYEQYF	TGTGCCAGCAGTGGACAGGGAGCCTACGAGCAGTACTTC
TRBJ2-1	TRBD2	-	TRBV2	CASKVAGGPRVLF	TGTGCCAGCAAGGTAGCGGGAGGCCCCCGAGTCCTCTTC
TRBJ2-5	-	-	TRBV7-9	CASSAYPRTEETQYF	TGTGCCAGCAGCGCCTACCCCCGTACCGAAGAGACCCAGTACTTC
TRBJ2-7	TRBD2	once	TRBV7-9	CASRAWTSGREYEQYF	TGTGCCAGCAGGGCGTGGACTAGCGGGAGGGAATACGAGCAGTACTTC
TRBJ2-7	TRBD1	-	TRBV28	CATRPTGQGFYEQYF	TGTGCCACCCGTCCAACGGGACAGGGGTTCTACGAGCAGTACTTC
TRBJ1-3	-	-	TRBV4-1	CASSLQLRSGNTIYF	TGCGCCAGCAGCCTCCAACTGCGCTCTGGAAACACCATATATTTT
TRBJ2-7	TRBD2	-	TRBV11-1	CASSFGLAGAAYF	TGTGCCAGCAGCTTCGGACTAGCGGGAGCAGCGTACTTC
TRBJ2-3	TRBD2	-	TRBV27	CASSLLGLAGGRPTDTQYF	TGTGCCAGCAGTTTGTTGGGACTAGCGGGAGGGCGCCCCACAGATACGCAGTATTTT
TRBJ1-4	TRBD1	-	TRBV4-1	CASSLPGQGAEKLFF	TGCGCCAGCAGCCTACCGGGACAGGGGGCTGAAAAACTGTTTTTT
TRBJ2-7	TRBD1	-	TRBV6-4	CASHRGFYEQYF	TGTGCCAGCCACAGGGGGTTTTACGAGCAGTACTTC
TRBJ1-1	-	-	TRBV28	CASIAGALNTEAFF	TGTGCCAGCATTGCCGGGGCATTGAACACTGAAGCTTTCTTT
TRBJ1-4	-	-	TRBV3-1/TRBV3-2	CASRGKLFF	TGTGCCAGCAGAGGAAAACTGTTTTTT
TRBJ2-3	TRBD2	-	TRBV5-1	CASSLALLAGGPSHTDTQYF	TGCGCCAGCAGCTTGGCCTTACTAGCGGGAGGGCCCTCACACACAGATACGCAGTATTTT
TRBJ2-3	-	-	TRBV28	CASSLWRGQGTDTQYF	TGTGCCAGCAGTTTGTGGAGGGGGCAAGGCACAGATACGCAGTATTTT
TRBJ1-6	TRBD1	once	TRBV30	CAWSYGTGINSPLHF	TGTGCCTGGAGTTATGGGACAGGGATTAATTCACCCCTCCACTTT
TRBJ2-1	-	-	TRBV7-8	CASSLYGGTSHWNEQFF	TGTGCCAGCAGCTTATATGGCGGGACCTCTCACTGGAATGAGCAGTTCTTC
TRBJ1-2	TRBD1	-	TRBV9	CASSVGGQGAGYTF	TGTGCCAGCAGCGTAGGGGGACAGGGGGCCGGCTACACCTTC
TRBJ2-2	-	-	TRBV6-1	CASIGFLTGELFF	TGTGCCAGCATTGGGTTCTTAACCGGGGAGCTGTTTTTT
TRBJ2-2	-	-	TRBV30	CAWEPGTGELFF	TGTGCCTGGGAACCAGGCACCGGGGAGCTGTTTTTT
TRBJ2-7	-	-	TRBV30	CAWSVLTEQYF	TGTGCCTGGAGTGTACTAACGGAGCAGTACTTC
TRBJ2-2	-	-	TRBV7-7	CASRRGNTGELFF	TGTGCTAGCAGGCGGGGGAACACCGGGGAGCTGTTTTTT
TRBJ2-7	TRBD1	-	TRBV6-5	CASSTDRDLYEQYF	TGTGCCAGCAGCACCGACAGGGACCTCTACGAGCAGTACTTC
TRBJ2-1	TRBD2	-	TRBV11-2	CASSSRTSGYNEQFF	TGTGCCAGCAGCTCGCGGACTAGCGGTTACAATGAGCAGTTCTTC
TRBJ1-2	TRBD1	few	TRBV30	CAWSTGQGRGYGYTF	TGTGCCTGGAGTACGGGACAGGGCCGGGGCTATGGCTACACCTTC
TRBJ2-3	-	-	TRBV28	CASSIGQSSTDTQYF	TGTGCCAGCAGTATAGGACAGTCGAGCACAGATACGCAGTATTTT
TRBJ2-3	TRBD2	once	TRBV19	CASMGTSGRIADTQYF	TGTGCCAGTATGGGGACTAGCGGGAGAATTGCAGATACGCAGTATTTT
TRBJ2-1	-	-	TRBV6-5	CASSYGRASYNEQFF	TGTGCCAGCAGTTACGGCAGGGCTAGCTACAATGAGCAGTTCTTC
TRBJ1-2	-	few	TRBV4-2	CASSQDGEGIYYGYTF	TGTGCCAGCAGCCAAGACGGAGAGGGGATTTACTATGGCTACACCTTC
TRBJ1-5	TRBD1	-	TRBV10-2	CASSAQGDGWAQHF	TGCGCCAGCAGTGCTCAGGGGGATGGATGGGCCCAGCATTTT
TRBJ2-1	TRBD2	-	TRBV2	CASSDDRLAGNNEQFF	TGTGCCAGCAGTGACGATCGACTAGCGGGAAACAATGAGCAGTTCTTC
TRBJ2-1	TRBD1	once	TRBV7-9	CASRLPGQGGNSYNEQFF	TGTGCCAGCAGGTTACCGGGACAGGGAGGAAATAGCTACAATGAGCAGTTCTTC
TRBJ2-1	-	once	TRBV20-1	CSARVGQFF	TGCAGTGCTAGGGTTGGGCAGTTCTTC
TRBJ1-5	-	-	TRBV2	CASSEEQPLEPQHF	TGTGCCAGCAGTGAGGAACAGCCTTTGGAGCCCCAGCATTTT
TRBJ2-2	TRBD2	-	TRBV7-8	CASSWATSGTNTGELFF	TGTGCCAGCAGCTGGGCCACTAGCGGGACGAACACCGGGGAGCTGTTTTTT
TRBJ2-7	-	-	TRBV21-1	CASSKDWGLAGARSYEQYF	TGTGCCAGCAGCAAGGATTGGGGACTAGCGGGAGCCAGGTCCTACGAGCAGTACTTC
TRBJ1-2	-	few	TRBV13	CASSPGTTGGYTF	TGTGCCAGCAGCCCCGGGACTACAGGTGGCTACACCTTC
TRBJ1-1	-	-	TRBV5-6	CASSLIGNTEAFF	TGTGCCAGCAGCTTGATCGGGAACACTGAAGCTTTCTTT
TRBJ2-7	-	-	TRBV28	CASKRQPYEQYF	TGTGCCAGCAAAAGACAGCCATACGAGCAGTACTTC
TRBJ1-1	TRBD1	-	TRBV27	CASSLRDRVRTEAFF	TGTGCCAGCAGTTTAAGGGACAGGGTTCGAACTGAAGCTTTCTTT
TRBJ2-2	-	-	TRBV4-1	CASSQGRAGPGELFF	TGCGCCAGCAGCCAAGGAAGGGCGGGACCCGGGGAGCTGTTTTTT
TRBJ1-2	-	-	TRBV2	CASSEDGYGYTF	TGTGCCAGCAGTGAAGACGGCTATGGCTACACCTTC
TRBJ2-1	TRBD2	-	TRBV13	CASSDILSGTASGRRSYNEQFF	TGTGCCAGCAGCGACATCCTCTCCGGGACGGCAAGCGGGAGGCGATCCTACAATGAGCAGTTCTTC
TRBJ2-1	TRBD2	once	TRBV30	CAWSDGLAGINEQFF	TGTGCCTGGAGTGATGGGCTAGCGGGAATAAATGAGCAGTTCTTC
TRBJ2-5	-	-	TRBV11-1	CASSGARYQETQYF	TGTGCCAGCAGCGGGGCCAGGTACCAAGAGACCCAGTACTTC
TRBJ2-7	-	-	TRBV28	CASRPGQSYEQYF	TGTGCCAGCAGACCAGGACAGTCCTACGAGCAGTACTTC
TRBJ2-7	-	-	TRBV20-1	CSARDSANRYF	TGCAGTGCAAGGGACTCCGCAAACCGGTACTTC